These T cell receptor beta chains were read from a single sample in a study of T-cell memory formation after mild COVID-19. TCRdb re-analysed the 5' RACE reads in MiXCR, keeping a single row per CDR3 protein. The top ten hold roughly an eighth of the sample, which has about 190,000 distinct CDR3 sequences, around 30% seen once. Sequencing was done on a sample of PBMCs or a T cell subset sorted from them (not recorded which). The receptors come from an adult woman who had mild COVID-19 (a few samples of this study predate the infection). Cell type and time point are not known. CDR3s include the opening cysteine and the closing phenylalanine or tryptophan. The D gene is left open where the match is weak. Size is stated for part of the rows, as once, few or many counts, or as a class when the clone is expanded.

v_gene,abundance,d_gene,j_gene,CDR3nt,CDR3aa
TRBV20-1,-,TRBD2,TRBJ2-3,TGCAGTGCTAAAGTAACTAGCGGCACAGATACGCAGTATTTT,CSAKVTSGTDTQYF
TRBV12-3/TRBV12-4,-,TRBD2,TRBJ2-7,TGTGCCAGCACCCCACCGGGGGCTAGCGGGACTAAGCAGTACTTC,CASTPPGASGTKQYF
TRBV2,few,TRBD2,TRBJ2-1,TGTGCCAGCAGCTCCCGGGAGGGCCTGGATGAGCAGTTCTTC,CASSSREGLDEQFF
TRBV5-1,-,-,TRBJ1-1,TGCGCCAGCAGCTTGGAGAGCTCAGAAGCTTTCTTT,CASSLESSEAFF
TRBV5-1,few,-,TRBJ2-3,TGCGCCAGCAGCCCGAATCTCAGGGACGCAGATACGCAGTATTTT,CASSPNLRDADTQYF
TRBV7-9,once,TRBD2,TRBJ2-7,TGTGCCAGCAGCCCCACTAGCGCGACCTACGAGCAGTACTTC,CASSPTSATYEQYF
TRBV19,few,-,TRBJ1-5,TGTGCCAGTAGTATCAGTTCAGGGCGCAATCAGCCCCAGCATTTT,CASSISSGRNQPQHF
TRBV12-3/TRBV12-4,-,-,TRBJ2-3,TGTGCCAGCAGTAGAAACAGGCCTAGCACAGATACGCAGTATTTT,CASSRNRPSTDTQYF
TRBV4-1,-,TRBD2,TRBJ2-7,TGCGCCAGCAGCCAGACACTAGCGGGGGTTCTCGACGAGCAGTACTTC,CASSQTLAGVLDEQYF
TRBV9,few,-,TRBJ2-3,TGTGCCAGCAGCGTCGCCCCCCAGGGGACAGATACGCAGTATTTT,CASSVAPQGTDTQYF
TRBV6-5,-,-,TRBJ2-5,TGTGCCAGCACTTCCGGGGACTTAAGAACCCAGTACTTC,CASTSGDLRTQYF
TRBV6-4,-,-,TRBJ2-2,TGTGCCAGCAGTGATTGGGGGGCCACCGGGGAGCTGTTTTTT,CASSDWGATGELFF
TRBV6-5,few,TRBD1,TRBJ1-4,TGTGCCAGCAGTCGGACAGGGAATGAAAAACTGTTTTTT,CASSRTGNEKLFF
TRBV12-3/TRBV12-4,few,TRBD2,TRBJ2-4,TGTGCCAGCAGCTTATCAGCGGGAGTGATTCAGTACTTC,CASSLSAGVIQYF
TRBV12-3/TRBV12-4,-,TRBD1,TRBJ2-7,TGTGCCAGCAGCCAGTCGACAGGGGGCAAGAACTTC,CASSQSTGGKNF
TRBV4-3,-,-,TRBJ2-7,TGCGCCAGCAGCCAAGAACACAGCAGCTCCTACGAGCAGTACTTC,CASSQEHSSSYEQYF
TRBV12-3/TRBV12-4,few,-,TRBJ2-1,TGTGCCAGCAGTGCCCTTTCGGCCTACAATGAGCAGTTCTTC,CASSALSAYNEQFF
TRBV11-2,-,TRBD1,TRBJ2-3,TGTGCCAGCAGCTCGGGATACAGGGGAACAGATACGCAGTATTTT,CASSSGYRGTDTQYF
TRBV7-9,-,-,TRBJ2-1,TGTGCCAGCAGCTTAGATAAGGAGCAGTTCTTC,CASSLDKEQFF
TRBV27,few,TRBD1,TRBJ1-6,TGTGCCAGCAGTGTGCAGGGGGATAATTCACCCCTCCACTTT,CASSVQGDNSPLHF
TRBV12-3/TRBV12-4,-,TRBD1,TRBJ1-5,TGTGCCAGCAGAAGGACAGGGCCCCACCAGCCCCAGCATTTT,CASRRTGPHQPQHF
TRBV5-1,-,-,TRBJ1-1,TGCGCCAGCAGCTTGGACCAGGGGAACACTGAAGCTTTCTTT,CASSLDQGNTEAFF
TRBV7-8,few,-,TRBJ2-5,TGTGCCAGCAGCTTCGGGACGGTGGAACTTATGGGGGAGACCCAGTACTTC,CASSFGTVELMGETQYF
TRBV20-1,few,TRBD2,TRBJ2-5,TGCAGTGCTAGAGATCTAGCGGGAGGGTTTAGAGAGACCCAGTACTTC,CSARDLAGGFRETQYF
TRBV18,few,-,TRBJ2-3,TGTGCCAGCACTAGCACAGATACGCAGTATTTT,CASTSTDTQYF
TRBV5-6,once,-,TRBJ2-7,TGTGCCAGCAGCCTAGAAAGATACGAGCAGTACTTC,CASSLERYEQYF
TRBV29-1,-,-,TRBJ2-5,TGCAGCGTTGGAAATTTGGGTATCGCAGAGACCCAGTACTTC,CSVGNLGIAETQYF
TRBV4-2,-,TRBD2,TRBJ2-2,TGTGCCAGCAGCCAAAGTAGCGGGAGTATCTCCGGGGAGCTGTTTTTT,CASSQSSGSISGELFF
TRBV5-1,-,TRBD2,TRBJ2-4,TGCGCCAGCAGCTTGGAGGTGCGGGGGGCGACCAAAAACATTCAGTACTTC,CASSLEVRGATKNIQYF
TRBV5-1,-,TRBD1,TRBJ2-2,TGCGCCAGCAGCTGGACAGGGGGCAGCACCGGGGAGCTGTTTTTT,CASSWTGGSTGELFF
TRBV11-3,-,-,TRBJ2-5,TGTGCCAGCAGCTTAGATCTAAAGGGAGAAGAGACCCAGTACTTC,CASSLDLKGEETQYF
TRBV12-3/TRBV12-4,few,TRBD1,TRBJ2-7,TGTGCCAGCAGTATGGGACAGGGCCAGTCCGCGCAGTACTTC,CASSMGQGQSAQYF
TRBV3-1,-,-,TRBJ1-1,TGTGCCAGCAGCCAAGAGGGGAGGGGCAGCGCTTTCTTT,CASSQEGRGSAFF
TRBV20-1,-,TRBD2,TRBJ2-7,TGCAGTGCTAGGTTGTCTAGCGGTGCCTACGAGCAGTACTTC,CSARLSSGAYEQYF
TRBV18,few,TRBD2,TRBJ2-3,TGTGCCAGCTCACCAGGGACTAGCGGGAGAGATACGCAGTATTTT,CASSPGTSGRDTQYF
TRBV7-2,few,TRBD2,TRBJ2-2,TGTGCCAGCAGCTTCGCTAGCGGGAACACCGGGGAGCTGTTTTTT,CASSFASGNTGELFF